A single sample is the source of the 13 T cell receptor beta chains below, sequenced in a study of blood T cell repertoires in COVID-19. Sequencing was performed with immunoSEQ multiplex PCR; in TCRdb, only in-frame clones are kept and a portion is missing. The data hold hundreds of thousands of clones, with 83% observed a single time. Sequencing was carried out using PBMCs or T cells enriched from blood (not recorded which). These TCRs come from a woman aged 45-65 years who had been exposed to COVID-19.

J is TRBJ1-5 and V is TRBV29-1; D is ambiguous. Looked up from germline, CDR1 is SQVTM and CDR2 is ANQGSEA. Trimming shortened V by 3 bases and J by 4 bases, and 7 bases separated the two germline ends. This CDR3 contains 12 residues. The CDR3 DNA follows: TGCAGCGTTGACAGAGGAAATCAGCCCCAGCATTTT. Translating it yields CSVDRGNQPQHF. Supplemented by reference TRBV29-1 and TRBJ1-5, the full variable domain reads SAVISQKPSRDICQRGTSLTIQCQVDSQVTMMFWYRQQPGQSLTLIATANQGSEATYESGFVIDKFPISRPNLTFSTLTVSNMSPEDSSIYLCSVDRGNQPQHFGDGTRLSIL.

On this clone: Other DNA sequences in this specimen translate into the identical CDR3. J is TRBJ1-1 and V is TRBV6-5, with a tentative D call TRBD1 (5 bases). CDR3 length: 15 amino acids. V was trimmed by 0 bases and J by 3 bases, leaving 11 bases between them. Germline V CDR1 and CDR2: MNHEY, SVGAGI. The CDR3 here is CASSYSPGGDTEAFF. The CDR3 coding sequence is TGTGCCAGCAGTTACTCCCCGGGGGGGGACACTGAAGCTTTCTTT.

The genes are TRBV6-1 and TRBJ1-2; no reliable D call. Germline CDR1 MNHNS, CDR2 SASEGT. The CDR3 runs to 14 residues. The V gene lost 0 bases and the J gene lost 4 bases, with 9 bases spanning the gap. The CDR3 coding sequence is TGTGCCAGCAGTGAAGCGCTACAGAGCTATGGCTACACCTTC. Translation gives CASSEALQSYGYTF.

This chain uses TRBV7-9 with TRBJ1-6; D not certain. Germline assignment: CDR1 SEHNR and CDR2 FQNEAQ (reference sequence). V lost 3 bases to trimming and J lost 7 bases, with 4 bases between them. This CDR3 has 12 residues. The CDR3 reads CASSLENSPLHF. CDR3 coding DNA: TGTGCCAGCAGCTTGGAGAATTCACCCCTCCACTTT.

The chain carries TRBV6-2 or TRBV6-3 and TRBJ2-3, with D unresolved. CDR1 MNHEY and CDR2 SVGEGT come from the germline V gene. V lost 3 bases to trimming and J lost 1 base, with 14 bases between them. This CDR3 has 16 residues. The CDR3 sequence is CASSYGFAAGTDTQYF. The CDR3 coding sequence is TGTGCCAGCAGTTATGGATTTGCGGCAGGCACAGATACGCAGTATTTT.

The chain couples TRBV5-4 to TRBJ1-1; D uncertain. From germline, CDR1 is SGHNT and CDR2 YYREEE (reference sequence). V dropped 4 bases and J dropped 4 bases, with 17 bases sitting between them. The CDR3 totals 15 residues. CDR3 amino acids: CASSPRRAGSTEAFF. The CDR3 DNA reads TGTGCCAGCAGCCCTCGGCGGGCCGGGAGCACTGAAGCTTTCTTT.

This clone has just a few counts. The chain has TRBV6-2 or TRBV6-3 and TRBJ1-4, with D possibly matching TRBD1 (5 bases). V lost 5 bases and J lost 10, with 11 bases in between. The CDR3 totals 12 residues. The germline CDR1 and CDR2 sequences are MNHEY and SVGEGT. Here the CDR3 DNA reads TGTGCCAGCAGTGGGGGACTTGGAAAACTGTTTTTT. Its protein product is CASSGGLGKLFF.

The rearrangement links TRBV6-2 or TRBV6-3 to TRBJ2-7; TRBD1 is a possible D gene (5 bases). Trimming pared 5 bases from V and 7 bases from J, leaving 21 bases between. CDR3 length equals 15 residues. Germline CDR1 and CDR2: MNHEY and SVGEGT. CDR3 sequence reads: CASSTLEQGPREQYF. CDR3 bases: TGTGCCAGCAGTACCCTTGAGCAGGGCCCCCGGGAGCAGTACTTC.

V gene TRBV2 combines with J gene TRBJ2-1; the match to TRBD2 covers 8 bases. CDR3 size: 14 residues. V was clipped by 5 bases and J by 4 bases; unmatched bases: 4. Germline loops: CDR1 SNHLY, CDR2 FYNNEI. The CDR3 DNA is TGTGCCAGCAGTCCCGGGGGGGCATACAATGAGCAGTTCTTC. Its translation: CASSPGGAYNEQFF.

The rearrangement joins TRBV11-2 to TRBJ2-7; 9 nucleotides line up with TRBD1. The V and J ends lost 2 bases and 1 base, in that order; junction bases with no gene match: 6. The CDR3 runs 16 residues. Germline V gene sequence: CDR1 SGHAT, CDR2 FQNNGV. The CDR3 here is CASSLNSGTGSYEQYF. DNA for the CDR3: TGTGCCAGCAGCTTAAACTCCGGGACAGGGTCCTACGAGCAGTACTTC.

The table lists this clone with a few counts. This chain joins TRBV6-2 or TRBV6-3 and TRBJ1-1; 8 bases are shared with TRBD1. The CDR3 length is 15 residues. In germline, CDR1 is MNHEY, CDR2 SVGEGT. J gave up 5 bases and V 5 bases, and 10 bases lay outside the gene matches. DNA for the CDR3: TGTGCCAGCAGTGACCCAGGGACAGGTCGGACTGAAGCTTTCTTT. Translation: CASSDPGTGRTEAFF.

CDR3 protein: CASSLFEGRSAFF. The CDR3, as DNA: TGTGCCAGCAGTTTATTTGAGGGCCGCTCGGCTTTCTTT. This rearrangement joins TRBV27 to TRBJ1-1, with D unresolved. The CDR3 has 13 residues. The V gene's germline CDR1 is MNHEY and CDR2 SMNVEV (reference sequence). Between the trimmed V and J ends, which lost 1 base and 11 bases, there was a span of 14 bases.

This clone was counted only a few times. V usage is TRBV27 and J usage is TRBJ2-2, with 13 bases matching TRBD2. Germline loops: CDR1 MNHEY, CDR2 SMNVEV (reference sequence). The CDR3 covers 18 residues. V lost 0 bases, J lost 0 bases, and 1 base stayed unmatched. CDR3: CASSLSTSGGANTGELFF. For the CDR3, the DNA is TGTGCCAGCAGTTTATCTACTAGCGGGGGGGCGAACACCGGGGAGCTGTTTTTT.